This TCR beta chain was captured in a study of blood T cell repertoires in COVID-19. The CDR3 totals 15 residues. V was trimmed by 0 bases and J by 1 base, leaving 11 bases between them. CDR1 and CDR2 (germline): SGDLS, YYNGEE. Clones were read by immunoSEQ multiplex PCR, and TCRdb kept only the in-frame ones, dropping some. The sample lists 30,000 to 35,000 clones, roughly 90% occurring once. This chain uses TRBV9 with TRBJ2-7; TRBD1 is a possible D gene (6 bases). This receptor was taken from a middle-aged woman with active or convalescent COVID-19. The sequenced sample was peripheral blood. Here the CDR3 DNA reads TGTGCCAGCAGCGTAGCCCCCGGGACATCCTACGAGCAGTACTTC. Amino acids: CASSVAPGTSYEQYF.